Below are 9 T cell receptor beta chains sequenced from a single sample in a study of cytomegalovirus exposure and HLA in healthy donors. It was with 60 Vbeta and 13 Jbeta primers that the PCR ran. The protocol was immunoSEQ multiplex PCR, while the TCRdb copy is restricted to in-frame clones and leaves out a portion. The sample shows about 140,000 clones, 60% to 80% of them seen only once. Sequences were obtained from PBMCs. The receptors here all came from a female donor in good health and CMV-seronegative.

The V call is TRBV12-5, the J call TRBJ1-1; TRBD1 matches at 9 bases. V lost 1 base, J lost 0 bases, and 0 bases stayed unmatched. The CDR3 extends over 15 amino acids. The germline V gene has CDR1 LGHNT and CDR2 FRNRAP. The CDR3 nucleotides read TGTGCTAGTGGTTTGGGGACAGGGGTGAACACTGAAGCTTTCTTT. Its translation is CASGLGTGVNTEAFF.

The genes are TRBV28 and TRBJ2-7, with D perhaps matching TRBD2 (6 bases). CDR1 and CDR2 (germline): MDHEN, SYDVKM. This CDR3 has 15 amino acids. Trimming removed 6 bases from V and 2 bases from J, with 17 bases in between. CDR3 in amino acids: CASSSAGTGAYEQYF. As DNA, the CDR3 is TGTGCCAGCAGCTCCGCCGGGACTGGGGCCTACGAGCAGTACTTC.

The genes are TRBV28 and TRBJ2-6; 8 nucleotides agree with TRBD2. The germline gives CDR1 MDHEN, CDR2 SYDVKM. The CDR3 totals 19 residues. Trimming cost V 6 bases and J 1 base; bases outside gene matches: 14. CDR3 in amino acids: CASSGLAGGLYSGANVLTF. For the CDR3, the DNA is TGTGCCAGCAGCGGGCTTGCGGGGGGACTATATTCTGGGGCCAACGTCCTGACTTTC.

This clone was observed a few times. V gene TRBV5-1 combines with J gene TRBJ1-1; 8 nucleotides match TRBD1. V shed 0 bases, J shed 6 bases, and the junction held 4 bases outside the gene matches. The germline V gene has CDR1 SGHRS and CDR2 YFSETQ. The CDR3 length is 14 residues. CDR3: CASSLGDRTSEAFF. The DNA for the CDR3 is TGCGCCAGCAGCTTGGGGGACAGGACCTCTGAAGCTTTCTTT. Combining the CDR3 with reference TRBV5-1 and TRBJ1-1 gives the whole variable domain KAGVTQTPRYLIKTRGQQVTLSCSPISGHRSVSWYQQTPGQGLQFLFEYFSETQRNKGNFPGRFSGRQFSNSRSEMNVSTLELGDSALYLCASSLGDRTSEAFFGQGTRLTVV.

This rearrangement joins TRBV9 to TRBJ2-3; D possibly corresponds to TRBD2 (7 bases). The germline gives CDR1 SGDLS, CDR2 YYNGEE. The CDR3 has 16 residues. The germline V and J ends were trimmed by 3 bases and 2 bases, with 16 bases remaining between them. The CDR3 protein is CASSGAGARNTDTQYF. DNA for the CDR3: TGTGCCAGCAGCGGGGCGGGGGCTAGAAACACAGATACGCAGTATTTT.

The chain is built from TRBV5-1 and TRBJ2-5; the D is unclear. CDR1 is SGHRS, CDR2 YFSETQ, per germline. CDR3 length equals 12 residues. Deletions cut 1 base from V and 10 bases from J, with 11 bases between. The CDR3 sequence: CASSLTGKNQYF. The CDR3 DNA reads TGCGCCAGCAGCTTGACTGGTAAAAACCAGTACTTC.

The chain uses TRBV4-1 and TRBJ1-2; TRBD1 aligns across 7 bases. Trimming removed 0 bases from V and 0 bases from J; junction bases left unmatched: 4. Germline loops: CDR1 MGHRA, CDR2 YSYEKL. The CDR3 is made up of 16 amino acids. The CDR3 DNA reads TGCGCCAGCAGCCAAGAAACGACAGGGCCTAACTATGGCTACACCTTC. It is translated as CASSQETTGPNYGYTF.

The chain combines TRBV9 with TRBJ2-2; TRBD1 matches 10 bases. V dropped 3 bases and J dropped 2; count of bases not matched to a gene: 13. The germline V gene encodes CDR1 SGDLS and CDR2 YYNGEE. This CDR3 contains 19 residues. CDR3 in amino acids: CASSAMFDRGPGNTGELFF. The CDR3, as DNA: TGTGCCAGCAGCGCAATGTTCGACAGGGGGCCGGGAAACACCGGGGAGCTGTTTTTT.

The chain couples TRBV28 to TRBJ1-4; the match to TRBD1 covers 9 bases. This CDR3 has 14 residues. The V segment lost 5 bases and the J segment 7 bases; nucleotides outside the gene matches: 5. Germline V gives CDR1 MDHEN, CDR2 SYDVKM. In DNA, the CDR3 is TGTGCCAGCAGTCCCCGGGACAGGGTTGAAAAACTGTTTTTT. Its translation: CASSPRDRVEKLFF.